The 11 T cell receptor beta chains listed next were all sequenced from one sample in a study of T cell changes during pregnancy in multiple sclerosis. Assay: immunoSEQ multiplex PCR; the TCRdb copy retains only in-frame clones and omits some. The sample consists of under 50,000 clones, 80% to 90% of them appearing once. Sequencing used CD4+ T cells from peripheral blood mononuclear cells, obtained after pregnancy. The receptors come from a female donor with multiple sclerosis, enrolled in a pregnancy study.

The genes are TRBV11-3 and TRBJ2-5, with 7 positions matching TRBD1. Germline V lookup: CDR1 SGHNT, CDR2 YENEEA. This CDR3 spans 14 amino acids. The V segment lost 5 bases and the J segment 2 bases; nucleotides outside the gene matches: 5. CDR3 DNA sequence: TGTGCCAGCAGCCCCGGGACAGCACAAGAGACCCAGTACTTC. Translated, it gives CASSPGTAQETQYF.

Here the CDR3 reads CASSEARGLGPQHF. In DNA, the CDR3 is TGTGCCAGCAGTGAAGCGCGCGGCCTTGGGCCCCAGCATTTT. V and J are TRBV6-1 and TRBJ1-5; D not resolved. Germline V gene lookup returns CDR1 MNHNS and CDR2 SASEGT. V lost 0 bases and J lost 9, with 12 bases in between. CDR3 length: 14 amino acids.

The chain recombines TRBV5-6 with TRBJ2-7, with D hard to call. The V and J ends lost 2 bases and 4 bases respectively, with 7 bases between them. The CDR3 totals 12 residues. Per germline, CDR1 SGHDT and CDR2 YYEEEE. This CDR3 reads CASSFGRYEQYF. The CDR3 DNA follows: TGTGCCAGCAGCTTCGGTCGGTACGAGCAGTACTTC.

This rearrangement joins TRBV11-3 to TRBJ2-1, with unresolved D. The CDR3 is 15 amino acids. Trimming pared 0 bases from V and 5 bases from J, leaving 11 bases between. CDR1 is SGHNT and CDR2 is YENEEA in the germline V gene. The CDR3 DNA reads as TGTGCCAGCAGCTTAGACAGCGCAAGCAACAATGAGCAGTTCTTC. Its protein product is CASSLDSASNNEQFF.

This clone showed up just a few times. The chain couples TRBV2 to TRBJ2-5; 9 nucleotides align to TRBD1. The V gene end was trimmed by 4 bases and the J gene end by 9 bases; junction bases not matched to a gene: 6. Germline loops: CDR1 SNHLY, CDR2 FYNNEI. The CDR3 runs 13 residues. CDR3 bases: TGTGCCAGCAGTGGGGACAGGGAAAGGGCCCAGTACTTC. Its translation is CASSGDRERAQYF.

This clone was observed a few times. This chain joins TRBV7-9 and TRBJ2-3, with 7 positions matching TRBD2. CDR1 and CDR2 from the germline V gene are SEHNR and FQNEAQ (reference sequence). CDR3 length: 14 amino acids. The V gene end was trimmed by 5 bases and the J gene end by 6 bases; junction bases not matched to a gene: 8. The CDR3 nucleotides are TGTGCCAGCAGCCGCGGACTAGATCGGGATACGCAGTATTTT. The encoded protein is CASSRGLDRDTQYF.

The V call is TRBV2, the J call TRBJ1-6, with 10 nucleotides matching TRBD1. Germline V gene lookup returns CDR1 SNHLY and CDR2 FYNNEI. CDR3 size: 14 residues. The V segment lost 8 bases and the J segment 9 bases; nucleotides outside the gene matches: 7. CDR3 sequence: CASRRDRGASPLHF. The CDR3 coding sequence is TGTGCCAGCCGCCGGGACAGGGGTGCTTCACCCCTCCACTTT. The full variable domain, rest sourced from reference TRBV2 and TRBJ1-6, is EPEVTQTPSHQVTQMGQEVILRCVPISNHLYFYWYRQILGQKVEFLVSFYNNEISEKSEIFDDQFSVERPDGSNFTLKIRSTKLEDSAMYFCASRRDRGASPLHFGNGTRLTVT.

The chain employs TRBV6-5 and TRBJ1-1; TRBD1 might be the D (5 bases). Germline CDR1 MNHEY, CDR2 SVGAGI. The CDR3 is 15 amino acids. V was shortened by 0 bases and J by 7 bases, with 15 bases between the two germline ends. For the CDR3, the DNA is TGTGCCAGCAGTTACTCGGTCGCCAGGGATATTGAAGCTTTCTTT. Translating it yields CASSYSVARDIEAFF.

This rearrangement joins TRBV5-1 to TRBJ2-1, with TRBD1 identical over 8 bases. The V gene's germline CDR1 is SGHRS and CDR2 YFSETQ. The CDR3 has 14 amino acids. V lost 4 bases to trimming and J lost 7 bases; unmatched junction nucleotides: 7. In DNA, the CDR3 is TGCGCCAGCAGCACCGGACAGGGTAAAAATGAGCAGTTCTTC. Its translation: CASSTGQGKNEQFF.

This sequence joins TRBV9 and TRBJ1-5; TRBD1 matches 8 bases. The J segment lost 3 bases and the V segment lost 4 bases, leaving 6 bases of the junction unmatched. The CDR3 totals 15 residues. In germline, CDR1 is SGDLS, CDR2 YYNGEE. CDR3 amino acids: CASSYRTGPNQPQHF. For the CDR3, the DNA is TGTGCCAGCAGCTACCGGACAGGGCCCAATCAGCCCCAGCATTTT.

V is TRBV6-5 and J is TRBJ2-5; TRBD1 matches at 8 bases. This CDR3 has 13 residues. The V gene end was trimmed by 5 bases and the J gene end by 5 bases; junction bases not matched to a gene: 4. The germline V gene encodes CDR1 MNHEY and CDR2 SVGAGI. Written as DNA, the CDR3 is TGTGCCAGCAGTCCAGGGGGCGTGGAGACCCAGTACTTC. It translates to CASSPGGVETQYF.